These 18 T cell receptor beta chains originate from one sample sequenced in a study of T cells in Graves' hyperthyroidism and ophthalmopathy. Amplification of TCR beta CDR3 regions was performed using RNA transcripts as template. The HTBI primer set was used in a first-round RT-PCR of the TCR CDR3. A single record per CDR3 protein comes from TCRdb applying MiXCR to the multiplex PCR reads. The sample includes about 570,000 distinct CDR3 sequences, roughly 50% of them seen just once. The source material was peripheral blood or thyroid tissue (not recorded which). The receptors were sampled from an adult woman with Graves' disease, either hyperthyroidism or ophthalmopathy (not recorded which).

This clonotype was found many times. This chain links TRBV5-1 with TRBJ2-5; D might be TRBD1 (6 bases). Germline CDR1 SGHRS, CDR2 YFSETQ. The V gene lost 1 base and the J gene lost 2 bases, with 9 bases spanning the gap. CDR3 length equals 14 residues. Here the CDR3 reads CASSLNGQQETQYF. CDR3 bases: TGCGCCAGCAGCTTGAACGGACAGCAAGAGACCCAGTACTTC. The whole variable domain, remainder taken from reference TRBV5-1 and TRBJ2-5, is KAGVTQTPRYLIKTRGQQVTLSCSPISGHRSVSWYQQTPGQGLQFLFEYFSETQRNKGNFPGRFSGRQFSNSRSEMNVSTLELGDSALYLCASSLNGQQETQYFGPGTRLLVL.

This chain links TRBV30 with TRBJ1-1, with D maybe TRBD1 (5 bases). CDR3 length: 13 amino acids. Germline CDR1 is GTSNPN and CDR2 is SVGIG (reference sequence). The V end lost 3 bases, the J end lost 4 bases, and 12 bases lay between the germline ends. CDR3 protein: CAWRPPGGTEAFF. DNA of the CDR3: TGTGCCTGGAGACCCCCCGGGGGCACTGAAGCTTTCTTT.

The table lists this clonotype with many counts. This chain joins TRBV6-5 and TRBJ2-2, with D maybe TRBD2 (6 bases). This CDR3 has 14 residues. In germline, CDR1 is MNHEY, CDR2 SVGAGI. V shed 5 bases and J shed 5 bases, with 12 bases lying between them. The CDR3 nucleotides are TGTGCCAGCAGTGGGCGGGGTTGGACCGGGGAGCTGTTTTTT. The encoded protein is CASSGRGWTGELFF.

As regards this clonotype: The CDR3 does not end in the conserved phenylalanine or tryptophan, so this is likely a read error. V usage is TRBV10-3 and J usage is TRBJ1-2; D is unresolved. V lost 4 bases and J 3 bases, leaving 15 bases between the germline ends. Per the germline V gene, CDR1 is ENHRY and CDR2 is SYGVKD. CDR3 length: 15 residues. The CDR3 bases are TGTGCCATCAGTGTGGAAGCGACATCCCACTATGGCTACACCTCC. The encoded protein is CAISVEATSHYGYTS.

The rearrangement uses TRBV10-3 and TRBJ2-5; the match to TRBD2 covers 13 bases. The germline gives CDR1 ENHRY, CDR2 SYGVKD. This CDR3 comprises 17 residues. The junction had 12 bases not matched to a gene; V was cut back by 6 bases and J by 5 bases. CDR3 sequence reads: CAIRQRPGLAGWETQYF. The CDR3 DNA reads TGTGCCATCAGGCAGAGACCGGGACTAGCGGGGTGGGAGACCCAGTACTTC.

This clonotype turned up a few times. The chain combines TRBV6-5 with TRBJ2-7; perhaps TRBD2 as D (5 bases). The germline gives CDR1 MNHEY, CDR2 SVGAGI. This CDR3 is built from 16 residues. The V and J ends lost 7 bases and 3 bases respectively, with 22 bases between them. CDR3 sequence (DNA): TGTGCCAGCACTGGACCGGGAACGGGGAGATTCTACGAGCAGTACTTC. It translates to CASTGPGTGRFYEQYF.

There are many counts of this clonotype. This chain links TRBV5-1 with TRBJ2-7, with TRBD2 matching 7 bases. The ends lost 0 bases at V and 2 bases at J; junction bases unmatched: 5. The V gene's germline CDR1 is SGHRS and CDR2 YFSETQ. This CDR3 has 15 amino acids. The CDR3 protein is CASSLVGGSTYEQYF. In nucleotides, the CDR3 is TGCGCCAGCAGCTTGGTGGGAGGGTCAACCTACGAGCAGTACTTC.

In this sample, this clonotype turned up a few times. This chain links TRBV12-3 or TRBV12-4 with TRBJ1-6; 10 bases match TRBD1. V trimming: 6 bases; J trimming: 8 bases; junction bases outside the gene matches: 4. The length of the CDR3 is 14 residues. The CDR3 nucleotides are TGTGCCAGCAGCGCCGACAGGGGGCATTCACCCCTCCACTTT. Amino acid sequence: CASSADRGHSPLHF.

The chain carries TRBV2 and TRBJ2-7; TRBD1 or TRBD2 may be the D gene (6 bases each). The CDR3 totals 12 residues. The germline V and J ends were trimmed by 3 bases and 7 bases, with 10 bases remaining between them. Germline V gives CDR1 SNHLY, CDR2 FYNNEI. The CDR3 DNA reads TGTGCCAGCAGTGAGGAGGGACATGAGCAGTACTTC. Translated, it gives CASSEEGHEQYF. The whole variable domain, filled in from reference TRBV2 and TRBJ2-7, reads EPEVTQTPSHQVTQMGQEVILRCVPISNHLYFYWYRQILGQKVEFLVSFYNNEISEKSEIFDDQFSVERPDGSNFTLKIRSTKLEDSAMYFCASSEEGHEQYFGPGTRLTVT.

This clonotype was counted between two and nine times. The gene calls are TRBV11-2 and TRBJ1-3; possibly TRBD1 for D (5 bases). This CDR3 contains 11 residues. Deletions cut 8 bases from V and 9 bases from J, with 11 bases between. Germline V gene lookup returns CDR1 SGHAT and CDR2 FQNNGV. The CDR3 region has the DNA TGTGCCAGCTCCCGGGACTCCACCATATATTTT. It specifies CASSRDSTIYF.

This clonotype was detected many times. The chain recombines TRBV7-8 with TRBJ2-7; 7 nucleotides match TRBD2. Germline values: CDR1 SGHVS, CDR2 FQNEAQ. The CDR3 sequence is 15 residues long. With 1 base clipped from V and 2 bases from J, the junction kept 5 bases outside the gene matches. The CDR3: CASSLVSGFPYEQYF. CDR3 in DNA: TGTGCCAGCAGCTTAGTTAGCGGGTTCCCCTACGAGCAGTACTTC.

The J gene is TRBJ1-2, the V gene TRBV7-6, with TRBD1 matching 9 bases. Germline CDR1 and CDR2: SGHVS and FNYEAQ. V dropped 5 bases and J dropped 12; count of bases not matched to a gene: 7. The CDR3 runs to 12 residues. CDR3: CASSRDRAGNTF. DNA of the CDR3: TGTGCCAGCAGCCGGGACAGGGCTGGAAACACCTTC.

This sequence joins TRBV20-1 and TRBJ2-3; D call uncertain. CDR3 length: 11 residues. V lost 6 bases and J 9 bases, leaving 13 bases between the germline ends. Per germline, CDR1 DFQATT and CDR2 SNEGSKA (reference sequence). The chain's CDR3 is CSASGPNTQYF. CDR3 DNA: TGCAGTGCGTCCGGGCCTAACACGCAGTATTTT.

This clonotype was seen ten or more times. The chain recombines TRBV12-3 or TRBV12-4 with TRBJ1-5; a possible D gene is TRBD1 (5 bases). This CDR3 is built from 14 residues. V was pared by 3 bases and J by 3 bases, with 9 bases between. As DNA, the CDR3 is TGTGCCAGCAGTTTGGGGCCAAACAATCAGCCCCAGCATTTT. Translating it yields CASSLGPNNQPQHF.

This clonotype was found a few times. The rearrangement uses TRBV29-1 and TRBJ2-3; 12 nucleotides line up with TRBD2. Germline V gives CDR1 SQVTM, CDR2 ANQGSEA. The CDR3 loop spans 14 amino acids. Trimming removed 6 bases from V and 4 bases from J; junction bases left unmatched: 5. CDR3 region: CSVPSGRAADTQYF. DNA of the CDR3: TGCAGCGTCCCTAGCGGGAGGGCCGCAGATACGCAGTATTTT.

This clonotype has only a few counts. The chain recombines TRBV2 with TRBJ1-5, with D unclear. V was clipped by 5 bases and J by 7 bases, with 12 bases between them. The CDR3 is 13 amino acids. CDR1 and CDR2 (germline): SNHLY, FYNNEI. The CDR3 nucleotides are TGTGCCAGCAGTCCCAACGCGTGGCAGCCCCAGCATTTT. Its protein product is CASSPNAWQPQHF.

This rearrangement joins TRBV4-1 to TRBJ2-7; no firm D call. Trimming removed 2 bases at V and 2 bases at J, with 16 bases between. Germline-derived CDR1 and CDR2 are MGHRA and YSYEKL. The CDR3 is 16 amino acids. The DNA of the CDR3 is TGCGCCAGCAGCCAAAACAATTTGCGGTTGCCCTACGAGCAGTACTTC. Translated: CASSQNNLRLPYEQYF.

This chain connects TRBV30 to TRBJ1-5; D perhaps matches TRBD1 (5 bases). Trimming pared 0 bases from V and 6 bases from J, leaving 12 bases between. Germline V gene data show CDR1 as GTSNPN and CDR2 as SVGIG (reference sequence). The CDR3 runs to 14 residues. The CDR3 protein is CAWSVLGAAQPQHF. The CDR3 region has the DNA TGTGCCTGGAGTGTACTCGGGGCTGCTCAGCCCCAGCATTTT.